This T cell receptor (beta chain) came from a study of cytomegalovirus exposure and HLA in healthy donors. The PCR ran on 60 Vbeta and 13 Jbeta primers. Libraries were prepared by immunoSEQ multiplex PCR; TCRdb keeps only in-frame clonotypes and omits some of them. Of roughly 73,000 clones in the sample, approximately 88% are singletons; the top ten hold 2.4%. This receptor was identified in a woman between 50 and 59 years old in good health and CMV-seronegative. The sequencing sample was made of PBMCs.

The CDR3 region has the DNA TGTGCCAGCAGTCTAGGGCATGGGGTGTCGGACAGGGTAAAAGGAGATACGCAGTATTTT. This codes for CASSLGHGVSDRVKGDTQYF. The chain links TRBV27 to TRBJ2-3; TRBD1 aligns across 8 bases. This CDR3 is built from 20 residues. The J segment lost 5 bases and the V segment lost 5 bases, leaving 24 bases of the junction unmatched. Germline loops: CDR1 MNHEY, CDR2 SMNVEV (reference sequence).